This passage covers 26 T cell receptor beta chains from one sample sequenced in a study of regulatory T cells in long-lasting Graves disease (dated by TCRdb to about 2021). The intended sense of this specimen's time point label: persistent/refractory GD, antithyroid drugs over 5 years with positive TRAb. For both TCR sequencing and RNA sequencing, RNA was extracted from PBMCs in TRIzol. The library relied on multiplex PCR. The listed sequencing device is Illumina HiSeq 4000. iRepertoire HTBI primers and Arm-PCR amplification of CDR3 regions were used to construct TCR beta libraries. TCRdb trimmed the raw reads at Q25, called clones with MiXCR and kept productive beta chains. Every CDR3 protein is listed once, alongside the most common genes and DNA of its rows. The sample data list over 450,000 distinct CDR3 sequences, and approximately 21% of these were observed just once. Roughly 7% of the sample rests with the top ten.

The sample consisted of peripheral blood mononuclear cells (PBMCs), taken when the disease was refractory, from a patient treated with antithyroid drugs. All receptors derive from a female donor with Graves disease.

This clonotype was found many times. The V call is TRBV12-3 or TRBV12-4, the J call TRBJ1-5; no firm D call. The CDR3 is 14 residues long. V was trimmed by 5 bases and J by 7 bases, leaving 15 bases between them. CDR3 bases: TGTGCCAGCAGTCCTTCTGATAGGGTGCAGCCCCAGCATTTT. This sequence encodes CASSPSDRVQPQHF.

This clonotype was observed a few times. The rearrangement links TRBV4-1 to TRBJ1-2, with no clear D. Germline V CDR1 and CDR2: MGHRA, YSYEKL. The CDR3 loop spans 14 amino acids. Trimming removed 0 bases at V and 1 base at J, with 6 bases between. CDR3 residues: CASSQEQVNYGYTF. CDR3 nucleotide sequence: TGCGCCAGCAGCCAAGAGCAGGTTAACTATGGCTACACCTTC.

The chain combines TRBV5-1 with TRBJ1-1; TRBD1 is a possible D gene (6 bases). The CDR3 spans 14 residues. Germline V lookup: CDR1 SGHRS, CDR2 YFSETQ. V was clipped by 5 bases and J by 6 bases, with 17 bases between them. This CDR3 is CASRHRVLDAEAFF. DNA for the CDR3: TGCGCCAGCAGGCACAGGGTATTGGACGCTGAAGCTTTCTTT.

The chain is built from TRBV19 and TRBJ1-1; D is ambiguous. The V end was cut by 6 bases, the J end by 5 bases, with 16 bases between. CDR3 length: 14 amino acids. Germline V CDR1 and CDR2: LNHDA, SQIVND (reference sequence). The CDR3 protein is CASSIVKLGTEAFF. CDR3 in DNA: TGTGCCAGTAGCATTGTGAAACTGGGGACTGAAGCTTTCTTT.

This clonotype was recorded many times. The chain recombines TRBV28 with TRBJ1-2; no reliable D call. Trimming left V 3 bases short and J 1 base short, with 3 bases between. The CDR3 is 12 amino acids. CDR1 is MDHEN and CDR2 is SYDVKM in the germline V gene. Written as DNA, the CDR3 is TGTGCCAGCAGTTTGTTTAACTATGGCTACACCTTC. Its protein is CASSLFNYGYTF.

The chain couples TRBV5-1 to TRBJ2-5; weak D call: TRBD2 (5 bases). Germline V CDR1 and CDR2: SGHRS, YFSETQ. V lost 0 bases and J lost 7, with 13 bases in between. The CDR3 has 14 residues. In DNA, the CDR3 is TGCGCCAGCAGCTTGGCCGAGGGCGCGCTGACCCAGTACTTC. Residues: CASSLAEGALTQYF. Drawing the rest from reference TRBV5-1 and TRBJ2-5, the complete variable domain is KAGVTQTPRYLIKTRGQQVTLSCSPISGHRSVSWYQQTPGQGLQFLFEYFSETQRNKGNFPGRFSGRQFSNSRSEMNVSTLELGDSALYLCASSLAEGALTQYFGPGTRLLVL.

This clonotype showed up just a few times. The rearrangement joins TRBV7-8 to TRBJ2-7; tentatively, D is TRBD2 (6 bases). This CDR3 is 14 amino acids long. V was clipped by 5 bases and J by 1 base, with 12 bases between them. From germline, CDR1 is SGHVS and CDR2 FQNEAQ. This CDR3 is CASSGGSGSYEQYF. Written as DNA, the CDR3 is TGTGCCAGCAGCGGGGGGAGTGGTTCCTACGAGCAGTACTTC.

This clonotype was counted at least ten times. The DNA of the CDR3 is TGCAGCGTTGGATTCGTAGACTATCCCGAGCAGTACTTC. This codes for CSVGFVDYPEQYF. The V gene is TRBV29-1, the J gene TRBJ2-7; possible D gene TRBD2, 5 bases. The germline CDR1 and CDR2 sequences are SQVTM and ANQGSEA. Trimming removed 4 bases at V and 6 bases at J, with 16 bases between. CDR3 length: 13 residues.

This clonotype was seen more than once but under ten times. The genes are TRBV7-9 and TRBJ2-7; TRBD2 is a possible D gene (5 bases). The length of the CDR3 is 13 residues. Trimming removed 7 bases at V and 1 base at J, with 11 bases between. Germline V gene sequence: CDR1 SEHNR, CDR2 FQNEAQ (reference sequence). CDR3 loop: CASKPTGSYEQYF. The CDR3 DNA is TGTGCCAGCAAACCAACGGGATCCTACGAGCAGTACTTC.

This clonotype was observed at least ten times. CDR3 protein: CASTDGVKPQHF. The DNA for the CDR3 is TGTGCCAGCACTGACGGGGTGAAGCCCCAGCATTTT. The V call is TRBV6-1, the J call TRBJ1-5; D is unclear. The CDR3 runs 12 residues. The V gene's germline CDR1 is MNHNS and CDR2 SASEGT. The germline V and J ends were trimmed by 7 bases and 8 bases, with 12 bases remaining between them.

This chain links TRBV11-2 with TRBJ2-3; D remains unclear. Per germline, CDR1 SGHAT and CDR2 FQNNGV. Trimming removed 1 base at V and 0 bases at J, with 8 bases between. The length of the CDR3 is 15 residues. The CDR3 region has the DNA TGTGCCAGCAGCTTAGTATGGCCTAGCACAGATACGCAGTATTTT. Translated, it gives CASSLVWPSTDTQYF.

This clonotype has at least ten counts. This chain connects TRBV15 to TRBJ2-2; maybe TRBD1 (6 bases). Trimming removed 0 bases from V and 0 bases from J, with 11 bases in between. CDR1 is LNHNV, CDR2 YYDKDF, per germline (reference sequence). The CDR3 totals 17 residues. The DNA for the CDR3 is TGTGCCACCAGCAGAGATCCCCACAGGGCGAACACCGGGGAGCTGTTTTTT. It encodes CATSRDPHRANTGELFF.

This clonotype has only a few counts. Here the CDR3 DNA reads TGCGCCAGCAGCTTGACAGCGGGGGGCTCAGATACGCAGTATTTT. This gives the protein CASSLTAGGSDTQYF. The chain links TRBV5-1 to TRBJ2-3; 9 bases are shared with TRBD2. The germline CDR1 and CDR2 sequences are SGHRS and YFSETQ. The V segment lost 1 base and the J segment 4 bases; nucleotides outside the gene matches: 4. This CDR3 comprises 15 residues.

The chain uses TRBV4-1 and TRBJ1-1; 7 bases match TRBD1. The CDR3 has 16 residues. After removal of 4 bases from V and 1 base from J, the junction contained 9 bases not matched to a gene. Germline lookup yields CDR1 MGHRA and CDR2 YSYEKL. The CDR3 DNA is TGCGCCAGCAGCCCATTAAACAGGGGACGGAACACTGAAGCTTTCTTT. This codes for CASSPLNRGRNTEAFF.

This clonotype was seen a few times. The chain uses TRBV20-1 and TRBJ1-1; D might be TRBD1 (5 bases). CDR1 is DFQATT, CDR2 SNEGSKA, per germline (reference sequence). CDR3 size: 18 residues. The V and J ends lost 0 bases and 3 bases respectively, with 23 bases between them. CDR3: CSARDGQAIPRGYTEAFF. In nucleotides, the CDR3 is TGCAGTGCTAGAGATGGGCAGGCCATCCCAAGGGGTTACACTGAAGCTTTCTTT.

The table lists this clonotype with a few counts. The chain combines TRBV4-1 with TRBJ1-2, with D perhaps matching TRBD1 (5 bases). Germline lookup yields CDR1 MGHRA and CDR2 YSYEKL. This CDR3 is built from 15 residues. V lost 5 bases, J lost 3 bases, and 16 bases lay in between. Written as DNA, the CDR3 is TGCGCCAGCAGCTACTGGGGGGGAGCGGACTATGGCTACACCTTC. This encodes CASSYWGGADYGYTF.

This chain joins TRBV6-2 or TRBV6-3 and TRBJ1-5; TRBD1 agrees at 10 bases. The germline V gene encodes CDR1 MNHEY and CDR2 SVGEGT. Trimming took 0 bases from V and 1 from J; bases not matched to a gene: 6. CDR3 length equals 18 residues. Here the CDR3 reads CASSYSGTGEGSNQPQHF. For the CDR3, the DNA is TGTGCCAGCAGTTACTCGGGGACAGGGGAAGGGAGCAATCAGCCCCAGCATTTT.

This clonotype was observed a handful of times. The V and J genes are TRBV15 and TRBJ1-2; no clear D gene. Trimming stripped 1 base from V and 5 bases from J, with 11 bases between. The CDR3 spans 14 residues. The germline CDR1 and CDR2 sequences are LNHNV and YYDKDF (reference sequence). CDR3 amino acids: CATSRVQARYGYTF. CDR3 bases: TGTGCCACCAGCAGAGTGCAAGCCCGGTATGGCTACACCTTC.

This clonotype was observed a few times. The chain uses TRBV19 and TRBJ2-7; no clear D. This CDR3 has 13 amino acids. Trimming shortened V by 11 bases and J by 1 base, and 15 bases separated the two germline ends. The germline V gene encodes CDR1 LNHDA and CDR2 SQIVND (reference sequence). CDR3 in amino acids: CAVQPGQSYEQYF. In nucleotides, the CDR3 is TGTGCCGTCCAACCCGGGCAGTCCTACGAGCAGTACTTC.

This clonotype appeared a few times. This chain links TRBV15 with TRBJ1-3; unclear D gene. Germline V CDR1 and CDR2: LNHNV, YYDKDF (reference sequence). This CDR3 has 16 amino acids. V lost 1 base, J lost 2 bases, and 12 bases lay in between. CDR3 sequence reads: CATSRGIQNAGNTIYF. CDR3 bases: TGTGCCACCAGCAGAGGAATCCAAAACGCTGGAAACACCATATATTTT.

The V and J genes are TRBV29-1 and TRBJ1-2, with D possibly TRBD1 on 5 matching bases. The germline CDR1 and CDR2 sequences are SQVTM and ANQGSEA. This CDR3 comprises 13 residues. Trimming pared 3 bases from V and 1 base from J, leaving 9 bases between. The CDR3 is CSVEGRLNYGYTF. The CDR3 bases are TGCAGCGTTGAGGGACGGCTTAACTATGGCTACACCTTC.

The chain combines TRBV20-1 with TRBJ2-2, with 10 bases aligning to TRBD2. V gave up 3 bases and J gave up 1 base; unmatched junction bases: 2. The germline gives CDR1 DFQATT, CDR2 SNEGSKA (reference sequence). The CDR3 covers 15 residues. CDR3 nucleotides: TGCAGTGCTAGTGGACTAGCGGAGAACACCGGGGAGCTGTTTTTT. It translates to CSASGLAENTGELFF.

This clonotype was recorded many times. V is TRBV28 and J is TRBJ1-5; the D is unclear. CDR3 length: 13 residues. V lost 8 bases to trimming and J lost 2 bases, with 10 bases between them. The germline CDR1 and CDR2 sequences are MDHEN and SYDVKM. The chain's CDR3 is CASRWNGNQPQHF. The CDR3 region has the DNA TGTGCCAGCCGGTGGAACGGCAATCAGCCCCAGCATTTT.

This clonotype has only a few counts. This rearrangement joins TRBV28 to TRBJ1-5; D is undetermined. From germline, CDR1 is MDHEN and CDR2 SYDVKM. V lost 2 bases and J lost 9, with 14 bases in between. The CDR3 is made up of 14 amino acids. CDR3 coding DNA: TGTGCCAGCAGTTTACCTCCACCCCGGACGCCCCAGCATTTT. It codes for CASSLPPPRTPQHF.

This clonotype occurred a few times. The chain recombines TRBV5-1 with TRBJ1-2; TRBD1 matches 7 bases. Germline values: CDR1 SGHRS, CDR2 YFSETQ. The CDR3 sequence is 15 residues long. V dropped 0 bases and J dropped 5; count of bases not matched to a gene: 7. DNA of the CDR3: TGCGCCAGCAGCTTGGGGGCTGGGACAGCATATGGCTACACCTTC. As protein: CASSLGAGTAYGYTF.

This chain links TRBV25-1 with TRBJ1-3; D perhaps matches TRBD1 (6 bases). Germline CDR1 MGHDK, CDR2 SYGVNS. This CDR3 has 15 amino acids. V was cut by 5 bases and J by 11 bases, with 22 bases left in between. Here the CDR3 reads CASSPSTRGDGAIYF. The CDR3 coding sequence is TGTGCCAGCAGTCCGTCGACAAGGGGGGACGGGGCCATATATTTT.